This paragraph covers one TCR beta chain sequence. Researchers took blood at baseline, on cycle 4 day 1, and on cycle 7 day 1. This record comes from a study of OX40 agonist ivuxolimab in advanced cancers. Study summary: An anti-OX40 (CD134) antibody with agonistic activity, ivuxolimab, was administered to patients. Ivuxolimab was administered intravenously to patients at 0.01 to 10 mg/kg every 2 weeks.

This table comes from immunoSEQ multiplex PCR, and its TCRdb copy is limited to in-frame clones, with some not included. The sample records 94,000 or so clones, 70% to 85% being singletons. The CDR3 runs to 14 residues. V was trimmed by 6 bases and J by 0 bases, leaving 11 bases between them. Germline-derived CDR1 and CDR2 are MNHEY and SVGAGI. This material consisted of CD4+ or CD8+ T cells sorted from blood, taken in a trial of the OX40 agonist ivuxolimab. The gene calls are TRBV6-5 and TRBJ2-5; D unclear. This clonotype originated in an adult with an advanced solid tumor such as melanoma, head and neck, liver or kidney cancer. The CDR3 sequence is CASSPTVYQETQYF. CDR3 nucleotide sequence: TGTGCCAGCAGCCCCACCGTATACCAAGAGACCCAGTACTTC.